Described below is a single T cell receptor (beta chain) sequence and its context. Its target is not known. From germline, CDR1 is MNHEY and CDR2 SMNVEV (reference sequence). The CDR3 sequence is 14 residues long. Trimming cost V 6 bases and J 5 bases; bases outside gene matches: 4. This specimen belongs to a study of cytomegalovirus exposure and HLA in healthy donors. About the study: Around 190 million T cells yielded 90 million to 130 million unique TCR beta sequences, as an earlier analysis found.

The study's findings and limits: Excluded were some V segments that proved indistinguishable, including TRBV6-2 and TRBV6-3.

Primers: 60 Vbeta forward and 13 Jbeta reverse. Here immunoSEQ multiplex PCR was the method, and the copy in TCRdb shows in-frame clones only, minus some. The sample consists of about 150,000 clones, about 74% of them appearing once. What was sequenced was PBMCs. The rearrangement links TRBV27 to TRBJ2-4, with 10 nucleotides matching TRBD1. The receptor comes from a male donor in good health and CMV-seronegative. CDR3 region: CASSSTGGENIQYF. In nucleotides, the CDR3 is TGTGCCAGCAGCTCGACAGGGGGCGAAAACATTCAGTACTTC.